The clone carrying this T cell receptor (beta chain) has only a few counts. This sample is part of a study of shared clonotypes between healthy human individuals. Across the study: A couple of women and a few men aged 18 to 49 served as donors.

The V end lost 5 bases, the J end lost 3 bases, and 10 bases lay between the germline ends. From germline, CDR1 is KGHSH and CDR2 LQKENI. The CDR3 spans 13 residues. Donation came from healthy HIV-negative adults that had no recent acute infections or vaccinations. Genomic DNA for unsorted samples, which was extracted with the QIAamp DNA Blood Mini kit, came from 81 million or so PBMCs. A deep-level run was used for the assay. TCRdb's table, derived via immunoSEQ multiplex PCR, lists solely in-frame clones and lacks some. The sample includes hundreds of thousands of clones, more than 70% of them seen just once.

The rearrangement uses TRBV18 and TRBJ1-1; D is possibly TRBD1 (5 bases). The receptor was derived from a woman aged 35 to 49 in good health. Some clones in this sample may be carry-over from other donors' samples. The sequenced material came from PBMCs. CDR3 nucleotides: TGTGCCAGCTCAGCCGGGGGGGACACTGAAGCTTTCTTT. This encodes CASSAGGDTEAFF.